This record looks at one TCR beta chain sequence and its context. The data were obtained in a study of blood T cell repertoires in COVID-19. A COVID-19 case was met by exposed participants within 2 weeks before study entry. Generated by immunoSEQ multiplex PCR, the TCRdb table keeps only in-frame clones and is missing some. Of under 250,000 clones listed, approximately 89% are singletons. Germline V gene lookup returns CDR1 MNHEY and CDR2 SMNVEV (reference sequence). The CDR3 spans 15 residues. V lost 4 bases, J lost 6 bases, and 8 bases stayed unmatched. The V and J genes are TRBV27 and TRBJ1-5; 8 bases are shared with TRBD1. The sequenced sample was PBMCs or T cells enriched from blood (not recorded which). The clonotype comes from a woman aged 40 to 50 who had been exposed to COVID-19. The CDR3 loop is CASSSGRGRGQPQHF. The CDR3 DNA is TGTGCCAGCAGTTCTGGCAGGGGGCGCGGTCAGCCCCAGCATTTT.